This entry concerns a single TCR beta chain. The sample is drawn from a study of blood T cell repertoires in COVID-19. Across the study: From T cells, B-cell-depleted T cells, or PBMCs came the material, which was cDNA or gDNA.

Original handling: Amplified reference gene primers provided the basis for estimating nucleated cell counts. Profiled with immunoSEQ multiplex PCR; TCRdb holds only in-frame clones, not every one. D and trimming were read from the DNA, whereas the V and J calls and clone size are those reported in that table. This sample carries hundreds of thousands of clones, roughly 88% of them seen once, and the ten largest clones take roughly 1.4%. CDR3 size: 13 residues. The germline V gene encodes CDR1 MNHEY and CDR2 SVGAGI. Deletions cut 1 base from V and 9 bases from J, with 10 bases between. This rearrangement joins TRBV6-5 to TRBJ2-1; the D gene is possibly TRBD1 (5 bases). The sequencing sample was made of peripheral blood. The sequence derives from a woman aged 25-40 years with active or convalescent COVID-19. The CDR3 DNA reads TGTGCCAGCAGTTACTTCCAGGGTTCTGAGCAGTTCTTC. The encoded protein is CASSYFQGSEQFF.